This passage covers 29 T cell receptor beta chains from one sample sequenced in a study of cytomegalovirus exposure and HLA in healthy donors. The PCR ran on 60 Vbeta and 13 Jbeta primers. Assay used: immunoSEQ multiplex PCR; TCRdb lists only in-frame clones, some missing. The table lists 95,000 to 100,000 clones, 85% to 90% of them singletons, with about 4.3% in the top ten. Sequenced sample: PBMCs. Receptors originate from a man aged 25-45 years in good health and CMV-seronegative.

J is TRBJ2-7 and V is TRBV5-6, with 7 positions matching TRBD1. This CDR3 spans 13 amino acids. The V gene end was trimmed by 4 bases and the J gene end by 6 bases; junction bases not matched to a gene: 7. Germline CDR1 is SGHDT and CDR2 is YYEEEE. In DNA form, the CDR3 reads TGTGCCAGCAGCCCACTGACAGGGTTCGAGCAGTACTTC. This sequence encodes CASSPLTGFEQYF.

This clone was counted once. The chain has TRBV9 and TRBJ2-1; 12 nucleotides match TRBD2. Germline lookup yields CDR1 SGDLS and CDR2 YYNGEE. Germline trimming cut 3 bases from V and 4 bases from J; bases unmatched to any gene: 8. The CDR3 spans 17 residues. The CDR3 DNA reads as TGTGCCAGCAGCGCGAGACTAGCGGGAGTTGGTTACAATGAGCAGTTCTTC. It codes for CASSARLAGVGYNEQFF.

V and J are TRBV19 and TRBJ1-1, with TRBD1 as a possible D gene (6 bases). The length of the CDR3 is 15 residues. V lost 6 bases to trimming and J lost 5 bases, with 19 bases between them. Germline V gene lookup returns CDR1 LNHDA and CDR2 SQIVND (reference sequence). CDR3: CASRTDGRGVTEAFF. The CDR3 DNA reads TGTGCCAGTAGGACTGACGGCAGGGGAGTAACTGAAGCTTTCTTT.

The chain is built from TRBV28 and TRBJ1-1; no clear D. This CDR3 has 12 residues. The V and J ends lost 2 bases and 4 bases respectively, with 5 bases between them. Germline V gives CDR1 MDHEN, CDR2 SYDVKM. CDR3 bases: TGTGCCAGCAGTTTACAGTTCACTGAAGCTTTCTTT. This codes for CASSLQFTEAFF.

This chain links TRBV2 with TRBJ2-1, with D hard to call. This CDR3 comprises 14 residues. Trimming shortened V by 2 bases and J by 8 bases, and 13 bases separated the two germline ends. Germline V CDR1 and CDR2: SNHLY, FYNNEI. The CDR3 here is CASSELGNPHEQFF. CDR3 nucleotide sequence: TGTGCCAGCAGTGAATTGGGCAACCCCCATGAGCAGTTCTTC. The complete variable domain, with remaining parts taken from reference TRBV2 and TRBJ2-1, reads EPEVTQTPSHQVTQMGQEVILRCVPISNHLYFYWYRQILGQKVEFLVSFYNNEISEKSEIFDDQFSVERPDGSNFTLKIRSTKLEDSAMYFCASSELGNPHEQFFGPGTRLTVL.

The chain recombines TRBV4-3 with TRBJ2-7; TRBD1 aligns across 9 bases. Germline V gene data show CDR1 as LGHNA and CDR2 as YSLEER. The CDR3 has 18 residues. J lost 0 bases, V lost 4 bases, and 13 bases had no gene match. CDR3 loop: CASSPKTSVQGASYEQYF. CDR3 sequence (DNA): TGCGCCAGCAGCCCCAAAACGTCAGTACAGGGGGCCTCCTACGAGCAGTACTTC.

Notes on this clone: Other DNA sequences in this specimen translate into the identical CDR3. The chain recombines TRBV6-5 with TRBJ2-7; D is perhaps TRBD1 (6 bases). Germline V gene data show CDR1 as MNHEY and CDR2 as SVGAGI. V gave up 5 bases and J gave up 6 bases, with 11 bases separating them. The CDR3 has 12 amino acids. The CDR3 coding sequence is TGTGCCAGCAGTAGAACAGGGACCGAGCAGTACTTC. This translates into CASSRTGTEQYF.

The chain uses TRBV4-3 and TRBJ2-7, with 7 bases identical to TRBD2. The CDR3 has 17 amino acids. The trim removed 0 bases at V and 3 bases at J, leaving 11 bases unmatched. CDR1 is LGHNA, CDR2 YSLEER, per germline. As DNA, the CDR3 is TGCGCCAGCAGCCAAGAGACGACTAGCTCCCTGGTCTACGAGCAGTACTTC. It is translated as CASSQETTSSLVYEQYF.

This clone was detected only once. The genes are TRBV30 and TRBJ2-1; possibly TRBD2 for D (5 bases). CDR3 size: 16 residues. Germline V gene data show CDR1 as GTSNPN and CDR2 as SVGIG (reference sequence). The germline V and J ends were trimmed by 2 bases and 4 bases, with 18 bases remaining between them. CDR3 nucleotides: TGTGCCTGGAGTTTATCGCCGGGAATTAGGTACAATGAGCAGTTCTTC. This gives the protein CAWSLSPGIRYNEQFF.

A word on this clone: This same CDR3 is encoded by further DNA sequences in the sample. V gene TRBV30 combines with J gene TRBJ2-4, with a weak D call TRBD2 (6 bases). From germline, CDR1 is GTSNPN and CDR2 SVGIG (reference sequence). The CDR3 spans 15 residues. V dropped 3 bases and J dropped 5 bases, with 17 bases sitting between them. The CDR3 spells CAWSIPRTGENIQYF. DNA for the CDR3: TGTGCCTGGAGCATCCCGAGGACGGGAGAAAACATTCAGTACTTC.

V usage is TRBV5-1 and J usage is TRBJ2-7, with D hard to call. This CDR3 is built from 18 residues. The germline CDR1 and CDR2 sequences are SGHRS and YFSETQ. Trimming cost V 2 bases and J 3 bases, with 24 bases left between them. The CDR3 DNA reads TGCGCCAGCAGCTTAAACTCCGGTCTCCTCTCTTCCCTCTACGAGCAGTACTTC. Its protein is CASSLNSGLLSSLYEQYF.

The rearrangement uses TRBV5-4 and TRBJ2-2; 13 bases are a match to TRBD2. V lost 7 bases to trimming and J lost 0 bases; unmatched junction nucleotides: 9. This CDR3 comprises 18 residues. Germline V gives CDR1 SGHNT, CDR2 YYREEE (reference sequence). CDR3 DNA sequence: TGTGCCAGCGGCCGGGGACTAGCGGGGTTCGCGAACACCGGGGAGCTGTTTTTT. Translated: CASGRGLAGFANTGELFF.

This rearrangement joins TRBV9 to TRBJ1-1, with D perhaps matching TRBD1 (6 bases). V was trimmed by 4 bases and J by 7 bases, leaving 14 bases between them. The CDR3 is made up of 13 amino acids. Germline values: CDR1 SGDLS, CDR2 YYNGEE. The CDR3 nucleotides are TGTGCCAGCAGCACACGGGGGGCAGATGAAGCTTTCTTT. Protein: CASSTRGADEAFF.

CDR3 DNA sequence: TGCGCCAGCAGCCAAAAAAATGTTTGGACGGGGGAAAGATTGAGGAACACTGAAGCTTTCTTT. It yields the protein CASSQKNVWTGERLRNTEAFF. This rearrangement joins TRBV4-1 to TRBJ1-1; a weak D match, TRBD1 (5 bases). V was clipped by 2 bases and J by 1 base, with 29 bases between them. Germline values: CDR1 MGHRA, CDR2 YSYEKL. There are 21 residues in the CDR3.

V and J are TRBV13 and TRBJ2-3; TRBD2 is a possible D gene (6 bases). The CDR3 runs 16 residues. V shed 0 bases and J shed 0 bases, with 10 bases lying between them. Germline V gene data show CDR1 as PRHDT and CDR2 as FYEKMQ (reference sequence). CDR3 region: CASSLGSGFSTDTQYF. In DNA, the CDR3 is TGTGCCAGCAGCTTAGGTAGCGGCTTTAGCACAGATACGCAGTATTTT.

The chain couples TRBV19 to TRBJ2-5; D not resolved. The germline V and J ends were trimmed by 6 bases and 9 bases, with 17 bases remaining between them. Germline assignment: CDR1 LNHDA and CDR2 SQIVND (reference sequence). This CDR3 has 13 residues. Written as DNA, the CDR3 is TGTGCCAGTAGCATCGGCCCACGCGGAGCCCAGTACTTC. Translating gives CASSIGPRGAQYF.

The chain couples TRBV29-1 to TRBJ2-1; 9 positions match TRBD2. The CDR3 runs to 14 residues. CDR1 SQVTM and CDR2 ANQGSEA come from the germline V gene. The junction had 12 bases not matched to a gene; V was cut back by 7 bases and J by 8 bases. The chain's CDR3 is CSGEWRGGSYEQFF. CDR3 bases: TGCAGCGGAGAGTGGCGGGGGGGCTCCTATGAGCAGTTCTTC.

The chain has TRBV5-1 and TRBJ2-7; 7 nucleotides agree with TRBD1. Germline CDR1 reads SGHRS; CDR2 reads YFSETQ. J was trimmed by 0 bases and V by 2 bases; bases with no gene match: 5. The CDR3 extends over 15 amino acids. The CDR3 spells CASSLRQGSSYEQYF. The CDR3 bases are TGCGCCAGCAGCTTAAGACAGGGTAGCTCCTACGAGCAGTACTTC.

The chain carries TRBV5-5 and TRBJ1-1, with a possible D match to TRBD1 (5 bases). Germline values: CDR1 SGHKS, CDR2 YYEKEE (reference sequence). V was cut by 1 base and J by 4 bases, with 17 bases left in between. CDR3 length: 16 amino acids. CDR3 sequence (DNA): TGTGCCAGCAGCTTGTTATTTCGCAGGGTGAGCACTGAAGCTTTCTTT. Translation gives CASSLLFRRVSTEAFF.

The genes are TRBV29-1 and TRBJ1-2; TRBD1 is a possible D gene (5 bases). Trimming shortened V by 3 bases and J by 6 bases, and 14 bases separated the two germline ends. This CDR3 contains 13 residues. Germline values: CDR1 SQVTM, CDR2 ANQGSEA. DNA for the CDR3: TGCAGCGTTGAGAACAGGCAGTACCATGGCTACACCTTC. This codes for CSVENRQYHGYTF.

The chain carries TRBV2 and TRBJ2-7; 12 bases fit TRBD1. This CDR3 spans 14 amino acids. V trimming: 3 bases; J trimming: 6 bases; junction bases outside the gene matches: 3. CDR1 SNHLY and CDR2 FYNNEI come from the germline V gene. The CDR3 DNA follows: TGTGCCAGCAGTGAGGGGACAGGGGGCATCGAGCAGTACTTC. Amino acid sequence: CASSEGTGGIEQYF.

In this sample, this clone turned up once. The V and J genes are TRBV5-4 and TRBJ2-1; the match to TRBD2 covers 15 bases. Germline V gives CDR1 SGHNT, CDR2 YYREEE (reference sequence). Trimming took 0 bases from V and 7 from J; bases not matched to a gene: 2. This CDR3 region has 16 residues. CDR3: CASSLGTSGRENEQFF. CDR3 bases: TGTGCCAGCAGCTTGGGGACTAGCGGGAGGGAAAATGAGCAGTTCTTC.

The chain uses TRBV28 and TRBJ1-5; 8 nucleotides line up with TRBD1. Germline CDR1 is MDHEN and CDR2 is SYDVKM. This CDR3 comprises 18 residues. J gave up 0 bases and V 3 bases, and 10 bases lay outside the gene matches. CDR3: CASSFFHRGWYSNQPQHF. The CDR3 nucleotides read TGTGCCAGCAGTTTCTTTCACAGGGGGTGGTATAGCAATCAGCCCCAGCATTTT.

CDR3 nucleotides: TGTGCCAGCAGCCCGGACAGGGGAGATGGCTACACCTTC. The encoded protein is CASSPDRGDGYTF. The chain couples TRBV11-2 to TRBJ1-2; 9 positions agree with TRBD1. CDR3 size: 13 residues. In germline, CDR1 is SGHAT, CDR2 FQNNGV. V lost 5 bases to trimming and J lost 6 bases; unmatched junction nucleotides: 4.

The chain is built from TRBV19 and TRBJ1-4, with D possibly being TRBD1 (5 bases). Per germline, CDR1 LNHDA and CDR2 SQIVND (reference sequence). V was pared by 5 bases and J by 0 bases, with 22 bases between. This CDR3 has 19 residues. The CDR3 nucleotides read TGTGCCAGTAGTGCTCAGGGCATGGAGAGCTCAGCAACTAATGAAAAACTGTTTTTT. The encoded protein is CASSAQGMESSATNEKLFF.

The chain links TRBV5-1 to TRBJ2-5, with 10 nucleotides matching TRBD2. The length of the CDR3 is 16 residues. Germline V lookup: CDR1 SGHRS, CDR2 YFSETQ. V gave up 3 bases and J gave up 1 base; unmatched junction bases: 6. The chain's CDR3 is CASSSGTSVLQETQYF. CDR3 bases: TGCGCCAGCAGCTCCGGGACTAGCGTCCTCCAAGAGACCCAGTACTTC.

J is TRBJ1-3 and V is TRBV2, with D tentatively TRBD1 (6 bases). The V end was cut by 7 bases, the J end by 0 bases, with 19 bases between. The CDR3 spans 17 residues. Germline assignment: CDR1 SNHLY and CDR2 FYNNEI. CDR3 loop: CASNPLAAGVSGNTIYF. DNA for the CDR3: TGTGCCAGCAACCCCCTAGCCGCAGGGGTCTCTGGAAACACCATATATTTT.

This chain uses TRBV5-1 with TRBJ2-5, with 8 bases fitting TRBD2. Per germline, CDR1 SGHRS and CDR2 YFSETQ. This CDR3 spans 15 amino acids. V lost 4 bases and J lost 2; bases outside the gene matches: 7. This CDR3 is CASSASLAGQETQYF. CDR3 DNA sequence: TGCGCCAGCAGCGCCTCCTTAGCGGGACAAGAGACCCAGTACTTC.

The rearrangement joins TRBV9 to TRBJ2-7; TRBD1 matches 9 bases. The germline V gene encodes CDR1 SGDLS and CDR2 YYNGEE. J was trimmed by 6 bases and V by 4 bases; bases with no gene match: 8. This CDR3 is 14 amino acids long. The CDR3 nucleotides read TGTGCCAGCAGCCCCGGGGACAGGGTAGGCGAGCAGTACTTC. Translating gives CASSPGDRVGEQYF.